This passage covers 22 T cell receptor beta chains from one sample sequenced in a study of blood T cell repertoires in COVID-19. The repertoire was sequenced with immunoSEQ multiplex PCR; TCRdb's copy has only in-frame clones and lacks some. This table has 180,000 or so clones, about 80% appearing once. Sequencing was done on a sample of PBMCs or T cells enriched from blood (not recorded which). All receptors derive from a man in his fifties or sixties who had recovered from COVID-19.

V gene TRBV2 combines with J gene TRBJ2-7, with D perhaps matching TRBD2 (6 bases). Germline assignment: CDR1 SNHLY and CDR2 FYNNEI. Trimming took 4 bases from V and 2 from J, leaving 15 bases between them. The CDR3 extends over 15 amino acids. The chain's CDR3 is CASSVTGTAPYEQYF. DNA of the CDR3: TGTGCCAGCAGTGTAACCGGGACTGCCCCCTACGAGCAGTACTTC.

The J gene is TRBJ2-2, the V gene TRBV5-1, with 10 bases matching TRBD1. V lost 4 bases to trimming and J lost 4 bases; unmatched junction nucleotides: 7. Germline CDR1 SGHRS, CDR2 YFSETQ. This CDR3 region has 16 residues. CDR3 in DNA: TGCGCCAGCAGCCCAGCAGGGACAGGGGTCACCGGGGAGCTGTTTTTT. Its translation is CASSPAGTGVTGELFF.

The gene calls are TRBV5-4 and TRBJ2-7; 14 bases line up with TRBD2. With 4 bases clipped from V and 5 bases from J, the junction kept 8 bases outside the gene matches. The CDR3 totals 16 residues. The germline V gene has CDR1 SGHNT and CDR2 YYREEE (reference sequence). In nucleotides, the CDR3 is TGTGCCAGCAGCAACGGACTAGCGGGAGGCCTCCACGAGCAGTACTTC. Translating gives CASSNGLAGGLHEQYF.

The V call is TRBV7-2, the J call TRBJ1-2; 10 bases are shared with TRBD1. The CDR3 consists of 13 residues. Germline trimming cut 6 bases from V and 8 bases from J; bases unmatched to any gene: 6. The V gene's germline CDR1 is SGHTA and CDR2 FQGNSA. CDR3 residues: CASSPDRGRGYTF. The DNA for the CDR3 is TGTGCCAGCAGTCCGGACAGGGGGAGAGGCTACACCTTC.

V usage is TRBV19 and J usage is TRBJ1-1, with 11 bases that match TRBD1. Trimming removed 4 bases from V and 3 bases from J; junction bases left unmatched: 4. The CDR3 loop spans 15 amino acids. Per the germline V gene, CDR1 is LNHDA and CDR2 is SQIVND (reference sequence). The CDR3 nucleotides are TGTGCCAGTAGTAGGACAGGGGGCCTTGACACTGAAGCTTTCTTT. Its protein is CASSRTGGLDTEAFF.

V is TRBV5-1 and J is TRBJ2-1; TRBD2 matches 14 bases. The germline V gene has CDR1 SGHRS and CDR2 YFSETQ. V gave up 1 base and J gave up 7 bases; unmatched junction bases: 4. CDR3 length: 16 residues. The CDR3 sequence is CASSLWTSGRTNEQFF. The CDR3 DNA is TGCGCCAGCAGCTTGTGGACTAGCGGGAGGACAAATGAGCAGTTCTTC.

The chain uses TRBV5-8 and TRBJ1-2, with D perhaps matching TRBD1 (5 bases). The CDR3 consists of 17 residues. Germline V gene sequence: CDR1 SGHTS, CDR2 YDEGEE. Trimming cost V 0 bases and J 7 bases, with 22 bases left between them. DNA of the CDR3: TGTGCCAGCAGCTTGGTTATCAGAGCACAGGAGACGGGTGGCTACACCTTC. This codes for CASSLVIRAQETGGYTF.

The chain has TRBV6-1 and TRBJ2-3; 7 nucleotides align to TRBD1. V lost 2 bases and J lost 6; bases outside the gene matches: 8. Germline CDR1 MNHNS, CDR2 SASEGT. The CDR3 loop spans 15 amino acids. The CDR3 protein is CASSERGRPVDTQYF. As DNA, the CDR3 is TGTGCCAGCAGTGAAAGGGGGCGTCCGGTGGATACGCAGTATTTT.

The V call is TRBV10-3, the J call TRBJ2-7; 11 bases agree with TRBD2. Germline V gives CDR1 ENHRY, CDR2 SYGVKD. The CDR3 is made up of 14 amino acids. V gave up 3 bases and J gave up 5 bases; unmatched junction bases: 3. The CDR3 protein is CAISETSGGHEQYF. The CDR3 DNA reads TGTGCCATCAGTGAAACTAGCGGGGGCCACGAGCAGTACTTC.

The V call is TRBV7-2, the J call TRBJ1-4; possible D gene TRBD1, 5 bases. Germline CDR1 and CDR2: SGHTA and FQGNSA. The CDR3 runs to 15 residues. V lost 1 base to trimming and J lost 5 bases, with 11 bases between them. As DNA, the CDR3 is TGTGCCAGCAGCTTAGGCCCAGGGTCCAATGAAAAACTGTTTTTT. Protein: CASSLGPGSNEKLFF.

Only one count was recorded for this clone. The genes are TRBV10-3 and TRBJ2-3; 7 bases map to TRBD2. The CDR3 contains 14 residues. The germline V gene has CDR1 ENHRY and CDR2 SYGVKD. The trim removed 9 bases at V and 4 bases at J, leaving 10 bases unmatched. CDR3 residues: CAIGGGFGPDTQYF. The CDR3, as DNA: TGTGCCATAGGCGGGGGTTTCGGGCCAGATACGCAGTATTTT.

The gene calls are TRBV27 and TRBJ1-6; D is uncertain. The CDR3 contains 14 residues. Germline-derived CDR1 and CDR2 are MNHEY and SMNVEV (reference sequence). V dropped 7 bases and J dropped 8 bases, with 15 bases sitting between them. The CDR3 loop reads CASNAGGIYSPLHF. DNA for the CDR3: TGTGCCAGCAATGCCGGAGGCATTTATTCACCCCTCCACTTT.

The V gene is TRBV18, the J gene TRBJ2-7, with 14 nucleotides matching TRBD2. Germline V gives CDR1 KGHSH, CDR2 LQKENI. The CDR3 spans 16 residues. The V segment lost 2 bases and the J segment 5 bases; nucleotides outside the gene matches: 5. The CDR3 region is CASSPLGTSGSNEQYF. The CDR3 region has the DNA TGTGCCAGCTCACCATTAGGGACTAGCGGGAGTAACGAGCAGTACTTC.

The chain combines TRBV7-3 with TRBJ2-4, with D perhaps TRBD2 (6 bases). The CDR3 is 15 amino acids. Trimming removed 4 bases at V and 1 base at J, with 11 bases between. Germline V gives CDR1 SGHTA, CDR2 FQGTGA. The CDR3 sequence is CASSSHGGAKNIQYF. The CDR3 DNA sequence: TGTGCCAGCAGCTCCCACGGGGGTGCCAAAAACATTCAGTACTTC.

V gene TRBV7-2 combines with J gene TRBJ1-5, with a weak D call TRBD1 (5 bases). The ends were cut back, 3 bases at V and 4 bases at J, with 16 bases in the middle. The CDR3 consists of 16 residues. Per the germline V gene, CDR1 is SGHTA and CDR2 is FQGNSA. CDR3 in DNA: TGTGCCAGCAGCTTCGGTAGCGGGACCCGAAATCAGCCCCAGCATTTT. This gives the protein CASSFGSGTRNQPQHF.

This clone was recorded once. The CDR3, as DNA: TGTGCCAGCAGCCCCGGTCCCCTCAATGAGCAGTTCTTC. It translates to CASSPGPLNEQFF. V usage is TRBV7-2 and J usage is TRBJ2-1, with D hard to call. Trimming left V 5 bases short and J 6 bases short, with 11 bases between. From germline, CDR1 is SGHTA and CDR2 FQGNSA. CDR3 length: 13 amino acids.

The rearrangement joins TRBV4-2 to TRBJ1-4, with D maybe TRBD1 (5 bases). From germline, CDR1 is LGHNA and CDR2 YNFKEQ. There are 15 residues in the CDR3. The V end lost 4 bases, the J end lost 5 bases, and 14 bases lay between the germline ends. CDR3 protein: CASSPPSGDNEKLFF. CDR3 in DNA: TGTGCCAGCAGCCCGCCGTCGGGGGACAATGAAAAACTGTTTTTT.

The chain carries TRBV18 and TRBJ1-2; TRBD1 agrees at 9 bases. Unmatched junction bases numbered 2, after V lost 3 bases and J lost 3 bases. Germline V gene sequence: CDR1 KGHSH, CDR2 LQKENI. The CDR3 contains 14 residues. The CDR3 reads CASSPGTGHYGYTF. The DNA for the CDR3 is TGTGCCAGCTCACCGGGGACAGGGCACTATGGCTACACCTTC.

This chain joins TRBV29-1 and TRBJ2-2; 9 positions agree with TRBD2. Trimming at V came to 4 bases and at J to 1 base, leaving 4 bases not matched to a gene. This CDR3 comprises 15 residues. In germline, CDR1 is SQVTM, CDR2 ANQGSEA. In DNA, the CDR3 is TGCAGCGTTGGTTCACTAGCGGGGAACACCGGGGAGCTGTTTTTT. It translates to CSVGSLAGNTGELFF.

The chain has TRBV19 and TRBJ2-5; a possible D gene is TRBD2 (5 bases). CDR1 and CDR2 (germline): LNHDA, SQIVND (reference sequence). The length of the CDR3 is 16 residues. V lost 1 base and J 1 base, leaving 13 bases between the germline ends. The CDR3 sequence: CASSIGASRFQETQYF. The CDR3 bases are TGTGCCAGTAGTATAGGGGCTAGCAGATTCCAAGAGACCCAGTACTTC.

The CDR3 is CSASKGVHQPQHF. CDR3 DNA: TGCAGTGCTAGTAAGGGAGTCCACCAGCCCCAGCATTTT. The chain joins TRBV20-1 to TRBJ1-5, with D hard to call. V was trimmed by 3 bases and J by 7 bases, leaving 13 bases between them. The CDR3 totals 13 residues. The germline V gene encodes CDR1 DFQATT and CDR2 SNEGSKA (reference sequence).

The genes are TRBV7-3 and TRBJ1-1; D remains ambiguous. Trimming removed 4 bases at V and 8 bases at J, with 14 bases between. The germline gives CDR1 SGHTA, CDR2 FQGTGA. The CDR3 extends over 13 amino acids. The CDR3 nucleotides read TGTGCCAGCAGCTCACAGTCGAGGGTGGAAGCTTTCTTT. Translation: CASSSQSRVEAFF.